The rows below give T cell receptor beta chains drawn from one sample of a study of beta chain features in type 1 diabetes. Profiled with immunoSEQ multiplex PCR; TCRdb holds only in-frame clones, not every one. Found here are nearly 250,000 clones, 11% to 15% of them singletons; the top ten hold around 0.026%. The specimen was naive CD4+ T cells from blood. These receptors were obtained from a woman aged 40 to 50 in good health. CDR3s include the opening cysteine and the closing phenylalanine or tryptophan. D genes are given only for firm matches. Size is stated for part of the rows, as once, few or many counts, or as a class when the clone is expanded.

j_call v_call d_call clone_size cdr3_nt cdr3_aa
TRBJ2-5 TRBV5-1 NA NA TGCGCCAGCAGCGTACTAGTAGGTGTTGGAGAGACCCAGTACTTC CASSVLVGVGETQYF
TRBJ1-1 TRBV2 TRBD1 few TGTGCCAGCAGTGGCCCCGGGACAGGGGTTGAAGCTTTCTTT CASSGPGTGVEAFF
TRBJ2-2 TRBV5-1 TRBD1 NA TGCGCCAGCAGGAGGGGGCTTGGCACCGGGGAGCTGTTTTTT CASRRGLGTGELFF
TRBJ1-1 TRBV5-4 NA NA TGTGCCAGCAGCTTGGGACAGAACTATGAAGCTTTCTTT CASSLGQNYEAFF
TRBJ2-1 TRBV29-1 NA NA TGCAGCGTTGGGGGGGGGTCAGGGGTTTACAATGAGCAGTTCTTC CSVGGGSGVYNEQFF
TRBJ1-1 TRBV6-4 NA NA TGTGCCAGCACGGGAGAGGGAGAGACTGAAGCTTTCTTT CASTGEGETEAFF
TRBJ1-1 TRBV5-1 NA few TGCGCCAGCAGCTTGGTTTGGGGGCTGGACACTGAAGCTTTCTTT CASSLVWGLDTEAFF
TRBJ1-3 TRBV18 NA NA TGTGCCAGCTCACCGGAGGAGGGAAACACCATATATTTT CASSPEEGNTIYF
TRBJ2-1 TRBV5-1 NA NA TGCGCCAGCAGCTTGCCCGGACTAGGGGGGACGGATGAGCAGTTCTTC CASSLPGLGGTDEQFF
TRBJ2-5 TRBV7-2 NA NA TGTGCCAGCAGCTTAGGGGGTCGGGAGTCGGAGACCCAGTACTTC CASSLGGRESETQYF
TRBJ2-1 TRBV5-1 TRBD2 few TGCGCCAGCAGCTTGGGGACTAGCGTGGTAAATGAGCAGTTCTTC CASSLGTSVVNEQFF
TRBJ2-7 TRBV5-1 TRBD1 few TGCGCCAGCAGCTTGGGGCGGACAGGGGGGGGTGTCGAGCAGTACTTC CASSLGRTGGGVEQYF
TRBJ2-7 TRBV27 TRBD1 few TGTGCCAGCAGTTCGAGACAGGGCCACGAGCAGTACTTC CASSSRQGHEQYF
TRBJ2-3 TRBV18 TRBD2 NA TGTGCCAGCTCACTATACACGGGACTAGCGGGCGAAGCTACAGATACGCAGTATTTT CASSLYTGLAGEATDTQYF
TRBJ2-5 TRBV4-1 NA NA TGCGCCAGCAGCCAAAATCCCTACGGGTCTGTGTCGGAGACCCAGTACTTC CASSQNPYGSVSETQYF
TRBJ2-5 TRBV5-1 NA NA TGCGCCAGCAGTAAAGATCAGGGAACGCAAGAGACCCAGTACTTC CASSKDQGTQETQYF
TRBJ1-1 TRBV7-2 NA NA TGTGCCAGCAGTCAGCAGGGAGGTCTGGCTGAAGCTTTCTTT CASSQQGGLAEAFF
TRBJ2-3 TRBV5-1 TRBD2 few TGCGCCAGCAGCTTGGGGACTAGCGGGGGGACATTCACCGATACGCAGTATTTT CASSLGTSGGTFTDTQYF
TRBJ1-3 TRBV2 TRBD1 NA TGTGCCGCAAGCCGGGACAGGGGAGACACCATATATTTT CAASRDRGDTIYF
TRBJ1-4 TRBV7-8 TRBD1 NA TGTGCCAGCAGCTCTGGGACAGAATACGAAAAACTGTTTTTT CASSSGTEYEKLFF
TRBJ2-7 TRBV4-2 TRBD1 NA TGTGCCAGCAGCCCGGGATCCGCAGGGGGCCCCTACGAGCAGTACTTC CASSPGSAGGPYEQYF
TRBJ2-2 TRBV5-6 NA NA TGTGCCAGCAGCGGCCTAGGGGTTCGGGCCGGGGAGCTGTTTTTT CASSGLGVRAGELFF
TRBJ2-5 TRBV27 TRBD2 NA TGTGCCAGCAGTCTCCTGACTAGCGGAGAAGAGACCCAGTACTTC CASSLLTSGEETQYF
TRBJ1-2 TRBV13 NA NA TGTGCCAGCAGCCAAGGGGGGGGGAGTGGCTACACCTTC CASSQGGGSGYTF
TRBJ2-1 TRBV7-9 NA few TGTGCCAGCAGCTTAGCGGTCGAGCGGGCCTACAATGAGCAGTTCTTC CASSLAVERAYNEQFF